Listed here are 5 T cell receptor beta chains from one sample, sequenced in a study of T cells after posttransplantation cyclophosphamide. The protocol was immunoSEQ multiplex PCR, while the TCRdb copy is restricted to in-frame clones and leaves out a portion. The sample consists of over 20,000 clones, 95% to 99% of them appearing once. Sequencing was done on a sample of naive CD8+ T cells sorted from PBMCs. These receptors were collected from a man in his forties in good health, CMV-negative, and a related stem cell transplant donor.

The chain employs TRBV29-1 and TRBJ2-7; 7 positions agree with TRBD1. The CDR3 length is 17 residues. CDR1 SQVTM and CDR2 ANQGSEA come from the germline V gene. V gave up 6 bases and J gave up 7 bases; unmatched junction bases: 24. CDR3 sequence reads: CSVQKDRPGGRPGEQYF. In DNA, the CDR3 is TGCAGCGTCCAAAAGGACAGGCCTGGCGGCAGGCCGGGGGAGCAGTACTTC.

This clone was found once. The chain carries TRBV6-5 and TRBJ1-1; D is perhaps TRBD1 (6 bases). The germline V gene encodes CDR1 MNHEY and CDR2 SVGAGI. The CDR3 is 12 amino acids. Trimming removed 8 bases at V and 5 bases at J, with 12 bases between. The CDR3 protein is CASGGARTEAFF. CDR3 bases: TGTGCCAGCGGGGGGGCGCGGACTGAAGCTTTCTTT.

The rearrangement links TRBV30 to TRBJ2-1; D remains unclear. V was shortened by 1 base and J by 0 bases, with 13 bases between the two germline ends. The CDR3 extends over 16 amino acids. CDR1 GTSNPN and CDR2 SVGIG come from the germline V gene (reference sequence). The CDR3 spells CAWSALTQSSYNEQFF. The CDR3 bases are TGTGCCTGGAGTGCATTGACTCAGAGCTCCTACAATGAGCAGTTCTTC.

The chain recombines TRBV7-9 with TRBJ2-7; 11 bases fit TRBD1. Trimming at V came to 11 bases and at J to 1 base, leaving 10 bases not matched to a gene. The germline gives CDR1 SEHNR, CDR2 FQNEAQ (reference sequence). This CDR3 region has 15 residues. CDR3 sequence reads: CAGAVRDRGSYEQYF. CDR3 DNA sequence: TGTGCCGGCGCGGTCCGGGACAGGGGGTCCTACGAGCAGTACTTC.

The gene calls are TRBV7-9 and TRBJ2-1, with TRBD1 matching 9 bases. Germline V gene sequence: CDR1 SEHNR, CDR2 FQNEAQ (reference sequence). Trimming removed 5 bases from V and 8 bases from J; junction bases left unmatched: 1. The length of the CDR3 is 12 residues. CDR3: CASSRTGDEQFF. For the CDR3, the DNA is TGTGCCAGCAGCCGGACAGGGGATGAGCAGTTCTTC.